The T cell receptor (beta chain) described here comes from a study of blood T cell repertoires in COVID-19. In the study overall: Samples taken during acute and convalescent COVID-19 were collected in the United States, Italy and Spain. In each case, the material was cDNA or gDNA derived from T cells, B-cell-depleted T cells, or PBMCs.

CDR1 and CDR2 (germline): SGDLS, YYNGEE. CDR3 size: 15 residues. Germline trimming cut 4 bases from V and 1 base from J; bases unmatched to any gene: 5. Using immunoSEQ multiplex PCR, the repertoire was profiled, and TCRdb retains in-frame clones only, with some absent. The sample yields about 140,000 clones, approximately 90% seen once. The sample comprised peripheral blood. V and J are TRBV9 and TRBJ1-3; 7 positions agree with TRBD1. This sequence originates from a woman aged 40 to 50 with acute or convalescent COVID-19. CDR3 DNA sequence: TGTGCCAGCAGCACCTCGACAGGGTCTGGAAACACCATATATTTT. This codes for CASSTSTGSGNTIYF. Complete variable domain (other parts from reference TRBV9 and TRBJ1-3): DSGVTQTPKHLITATGQRVTLRCSPRSGDLSVYWYQQSLDQGLQFLIQYYNGEERAKGNILERFSAQQFPDLHSELNLSSLELGDSALYFCASSTSTGSGNTIYFGEGSWLTVV.